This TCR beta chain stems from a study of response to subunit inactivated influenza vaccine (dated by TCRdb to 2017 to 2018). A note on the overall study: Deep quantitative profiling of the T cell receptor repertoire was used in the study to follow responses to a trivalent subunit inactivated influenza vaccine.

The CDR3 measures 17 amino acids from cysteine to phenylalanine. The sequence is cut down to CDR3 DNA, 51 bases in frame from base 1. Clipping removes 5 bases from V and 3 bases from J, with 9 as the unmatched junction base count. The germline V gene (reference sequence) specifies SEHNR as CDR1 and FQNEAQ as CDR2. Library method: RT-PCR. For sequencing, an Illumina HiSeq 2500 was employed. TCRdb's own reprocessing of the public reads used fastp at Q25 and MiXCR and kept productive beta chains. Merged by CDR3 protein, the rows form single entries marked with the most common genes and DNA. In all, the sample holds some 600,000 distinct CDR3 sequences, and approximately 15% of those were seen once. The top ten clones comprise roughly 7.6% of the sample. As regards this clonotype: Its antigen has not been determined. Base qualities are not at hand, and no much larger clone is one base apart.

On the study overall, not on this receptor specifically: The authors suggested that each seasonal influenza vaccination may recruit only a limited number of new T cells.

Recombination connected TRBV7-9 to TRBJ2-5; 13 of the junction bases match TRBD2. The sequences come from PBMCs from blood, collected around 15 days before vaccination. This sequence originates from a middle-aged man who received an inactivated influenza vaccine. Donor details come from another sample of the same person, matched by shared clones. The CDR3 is CASSLGVGLAGEETQYF. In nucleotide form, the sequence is TGTGCCAGCAGCCTAGGGGTCGGACTAGCGGGAGAAGAGACCCAGTACTTC.